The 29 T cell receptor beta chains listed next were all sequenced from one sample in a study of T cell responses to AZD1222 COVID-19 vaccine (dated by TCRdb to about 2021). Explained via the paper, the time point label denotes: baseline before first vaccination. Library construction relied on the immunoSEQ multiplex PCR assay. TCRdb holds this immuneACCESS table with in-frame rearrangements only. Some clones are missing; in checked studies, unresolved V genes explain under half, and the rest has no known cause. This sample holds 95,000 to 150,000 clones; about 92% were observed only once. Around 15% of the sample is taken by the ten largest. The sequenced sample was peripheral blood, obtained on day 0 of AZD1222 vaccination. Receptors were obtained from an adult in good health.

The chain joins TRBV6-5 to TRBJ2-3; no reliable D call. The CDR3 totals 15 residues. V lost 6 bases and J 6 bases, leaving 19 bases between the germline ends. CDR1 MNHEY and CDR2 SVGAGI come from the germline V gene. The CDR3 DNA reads TGTGCCAGCAGATCCGACTGGGAAGAACGGGATACGCAGTATTTT. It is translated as CASRSDWEERDTQYF.

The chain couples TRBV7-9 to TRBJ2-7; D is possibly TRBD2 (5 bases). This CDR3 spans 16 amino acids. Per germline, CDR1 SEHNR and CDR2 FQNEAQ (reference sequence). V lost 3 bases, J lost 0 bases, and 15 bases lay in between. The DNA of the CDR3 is TGTGCCAGCAGCTTTCCTGCGGGCGGGTCCTCCTACGAGCAGTACTTC. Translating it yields CASSFPAGGSSYEQYF.

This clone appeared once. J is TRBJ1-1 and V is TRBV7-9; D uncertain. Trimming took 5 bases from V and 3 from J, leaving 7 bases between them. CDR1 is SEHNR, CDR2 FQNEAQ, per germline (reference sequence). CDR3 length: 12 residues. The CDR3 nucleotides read TGTGCCAGCAGCCGAGGGTACACTGAAGCTTTCTTT. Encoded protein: CASSRGYTEAFF.

CDR3 nucleotides: TGTGCCAGTAGTATAGGCCCAGACTCGAACACCGGGGAGCTGTTTTTT. Amino acid sequence: CASSIGPDSNTGELFF. This chain connects TRBV19 to TRBJ2-2; D not certain. This CDR3 has 16 amino acids. CDR1 is LNHDA and CDR2 is SQIVND in the germline V gene (reference sequence). Trimming removed 1 base from V and 0 bases from J, with 9 bases in between.

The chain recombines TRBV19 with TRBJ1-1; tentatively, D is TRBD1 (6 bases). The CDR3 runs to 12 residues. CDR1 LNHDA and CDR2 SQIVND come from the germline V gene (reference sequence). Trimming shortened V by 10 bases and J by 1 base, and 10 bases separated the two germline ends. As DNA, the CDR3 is TGTGCCACCTGCAGGGGGAACACTGAAGCTTTCTTT. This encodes CATCRGNTEAFF.

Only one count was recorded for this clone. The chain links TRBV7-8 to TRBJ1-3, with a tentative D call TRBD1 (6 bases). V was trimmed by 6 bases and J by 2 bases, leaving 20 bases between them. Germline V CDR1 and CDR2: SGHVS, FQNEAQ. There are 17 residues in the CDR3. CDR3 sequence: CASSRPGTLYAGNTIYF. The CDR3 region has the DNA TGTGCCAGCAGTCGTCCCGGGACACTCTACGCTGGAAACACCATATATTTT.

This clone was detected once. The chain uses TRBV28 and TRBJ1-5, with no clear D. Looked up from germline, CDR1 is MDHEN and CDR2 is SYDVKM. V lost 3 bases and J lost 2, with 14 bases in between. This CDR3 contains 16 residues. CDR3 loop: CASSFSGSWGNQPQHF. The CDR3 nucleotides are TGTGCCAGCAGTTTTTCCGGGTCCTGGGGCAATCAGCCCCAGCATTTT.

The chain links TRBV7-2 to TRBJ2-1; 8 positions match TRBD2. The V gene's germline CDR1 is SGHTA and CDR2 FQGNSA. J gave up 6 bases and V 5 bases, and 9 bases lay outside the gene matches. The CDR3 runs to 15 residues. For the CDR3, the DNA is TGTGCCAGCAGCGCCCTAGCGGGCGTCTCCAATGAGCAGTTCTTC. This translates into CASSALAGVSNEQFF.

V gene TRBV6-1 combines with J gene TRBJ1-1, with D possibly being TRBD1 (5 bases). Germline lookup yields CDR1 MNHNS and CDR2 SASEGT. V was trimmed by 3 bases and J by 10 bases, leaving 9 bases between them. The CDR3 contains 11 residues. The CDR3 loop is CASSDKGPAFF. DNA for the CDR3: TGTGCCAGCAGTGACAAGGGGCCAGCTTTCTTT.

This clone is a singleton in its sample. The CDR3 DNA reads TGTGCCAGCTCGGTTCAACAGGGTTGGAACACTGAAGCTTTCTTT. It encodes CASSVQQGWNTEAFF. V gene TRBV18 combines with J gene TRBJ1-1; the D gene is possibly TRBD1 (6 bases). Per the germline V gene, CDR1 is KGHSH and CDR2 is LQKENI. The germline V and J ends were trimmed by 6 bases and 1 base, with 15 bases remaining between them. This CDR3 is built from 15 residues.

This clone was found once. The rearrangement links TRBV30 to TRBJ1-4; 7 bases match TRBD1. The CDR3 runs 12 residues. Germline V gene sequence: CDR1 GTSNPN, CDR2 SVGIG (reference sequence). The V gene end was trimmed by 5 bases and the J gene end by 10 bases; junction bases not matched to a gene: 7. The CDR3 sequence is CAWGQVGGKLFF. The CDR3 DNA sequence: TGTGCCTGGGGACAGGTCGGGGGAAAACTGTTTTTT.

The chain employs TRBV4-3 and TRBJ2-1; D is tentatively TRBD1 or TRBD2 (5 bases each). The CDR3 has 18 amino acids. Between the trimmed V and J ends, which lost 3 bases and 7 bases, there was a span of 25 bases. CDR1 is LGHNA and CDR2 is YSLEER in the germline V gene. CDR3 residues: CASSHLLQGMSSGNEQFF. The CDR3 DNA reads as TGCGCCAGCAGCCATCTCTTGCAGGGTATGAGCTCGGGGAATGAGCAGTTCTTC.

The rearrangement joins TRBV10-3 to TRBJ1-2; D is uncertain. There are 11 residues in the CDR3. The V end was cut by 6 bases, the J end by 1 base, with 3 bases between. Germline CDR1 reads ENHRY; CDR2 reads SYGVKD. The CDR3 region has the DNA TGTGCCATCAGCAGTAACTATGGCTACACCTTC. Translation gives CAISSNYGYTF.

CDR3 amino acids: CASSQDRASYNYGYTF. DNA of the CDR3: TGTGCCAGCAGCCAAGATAGGGCGTCATACAACTATGGCTACACCTTC. This chain links TRBV14 with TRBJ1-2; D gene ambiguous. The CDR3 contains 16 residues. The V end lost 0 bases, the J end lost 2 bases, and 13 bases lay between the germline ends. CDR1 and CDR2 (germline): SGHDN, FVKESK.

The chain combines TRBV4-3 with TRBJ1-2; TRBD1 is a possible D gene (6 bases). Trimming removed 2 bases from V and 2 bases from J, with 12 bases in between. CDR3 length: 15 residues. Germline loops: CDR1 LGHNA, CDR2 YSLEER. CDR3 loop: CASSQTVTGNYGYTF. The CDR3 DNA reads TGCGCCAGCAGCCAAACCGTTACAGGGAACTATGGCTACACCTTC.

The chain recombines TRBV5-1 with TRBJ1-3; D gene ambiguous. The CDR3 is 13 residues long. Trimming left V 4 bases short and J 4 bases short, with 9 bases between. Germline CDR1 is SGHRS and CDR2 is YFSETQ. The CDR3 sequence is CASSNSAGNTIYF. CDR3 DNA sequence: TGCGCCAGCAGCAATTCGGCAGGAAACACCATATATTTT.

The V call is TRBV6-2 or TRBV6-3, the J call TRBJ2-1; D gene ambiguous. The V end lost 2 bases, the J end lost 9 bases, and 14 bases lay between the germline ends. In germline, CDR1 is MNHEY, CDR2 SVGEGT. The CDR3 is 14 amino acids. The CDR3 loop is CASSYNLGPLEQFF. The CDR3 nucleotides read TGTGCCAGCAGTTACAACCTAGGGCCTCTTGAGCAGTTCTTC.

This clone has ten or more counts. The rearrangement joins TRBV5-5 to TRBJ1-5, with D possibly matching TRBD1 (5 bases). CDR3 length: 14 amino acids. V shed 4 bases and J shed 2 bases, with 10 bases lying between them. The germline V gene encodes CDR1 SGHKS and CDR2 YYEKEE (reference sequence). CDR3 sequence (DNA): TGTGCCAGCAGCCAAAGGGACGGCAATCAGCCCCAGCATTTT. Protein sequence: CASSQRDGNQPQHF.

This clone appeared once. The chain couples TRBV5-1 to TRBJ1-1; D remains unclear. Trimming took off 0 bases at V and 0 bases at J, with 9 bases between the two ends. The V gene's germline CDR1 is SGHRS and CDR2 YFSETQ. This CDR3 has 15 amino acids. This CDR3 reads CASSLGQGMNTEAFF. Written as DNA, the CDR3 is TGCGCCAGCAGCTTGGGTCAAGGAATGAACACTGAAGCTTTCTTT.

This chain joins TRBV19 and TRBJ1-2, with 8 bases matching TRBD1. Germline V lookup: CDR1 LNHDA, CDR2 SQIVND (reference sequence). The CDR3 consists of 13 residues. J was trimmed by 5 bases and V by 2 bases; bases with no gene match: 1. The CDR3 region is CASSIQGAYGYTF. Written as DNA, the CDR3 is TGTGCCAGTAGTATACAGGGGGCATATGGCTACACCTTC. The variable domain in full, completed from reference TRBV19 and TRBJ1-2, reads DGGITQSPKYLFRKEGQNVTLSCEQNLNHDAMYWYRQDPGQGLRLIYYSQIVNDFQKGDIAEGYSVSREKKESFPLTVTSAQKNPTAFYLCASSIQGAYGYTFGSGTRLTVV.

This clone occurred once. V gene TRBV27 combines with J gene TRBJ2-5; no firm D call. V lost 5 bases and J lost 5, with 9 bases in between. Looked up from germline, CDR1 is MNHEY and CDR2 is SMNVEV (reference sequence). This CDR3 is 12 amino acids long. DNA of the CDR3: TGTGCCAGCAGTCCCCCACGTGAGACCCAGTACTTC. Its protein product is CASSPPRETQYF.

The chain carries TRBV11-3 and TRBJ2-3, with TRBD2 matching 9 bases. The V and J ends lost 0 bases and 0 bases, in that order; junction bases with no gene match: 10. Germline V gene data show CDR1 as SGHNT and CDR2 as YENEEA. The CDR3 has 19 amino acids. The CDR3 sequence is CASSLDGAGGHSSTDTQYF. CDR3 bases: TGTGCCAGCAGCTTAGATGGTGCGGGGGGGCACAGCAGCACAGATACGCAGTATTTT.

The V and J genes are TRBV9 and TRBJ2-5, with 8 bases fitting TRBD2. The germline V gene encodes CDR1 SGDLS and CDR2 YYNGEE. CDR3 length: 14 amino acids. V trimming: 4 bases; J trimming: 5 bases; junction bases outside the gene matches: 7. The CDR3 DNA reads TGTGCCAGCAGCCCCGGGGGGGCTAGGGAGACCCAGTACTTC. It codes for CASSPGGARETQYF.

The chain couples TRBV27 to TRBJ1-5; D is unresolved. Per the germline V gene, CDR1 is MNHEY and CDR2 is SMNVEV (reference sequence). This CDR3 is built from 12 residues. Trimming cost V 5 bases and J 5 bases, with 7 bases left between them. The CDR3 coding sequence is TGTGCCAGCAGTACCGTACATCAGCCCCAGCATTTT. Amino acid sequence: CASSTVHQPQHF.

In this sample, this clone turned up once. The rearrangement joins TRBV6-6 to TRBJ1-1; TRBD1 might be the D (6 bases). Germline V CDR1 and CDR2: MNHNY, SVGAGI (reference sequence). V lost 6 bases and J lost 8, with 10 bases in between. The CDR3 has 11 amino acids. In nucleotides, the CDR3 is TGTGCCAGCAGCACAACAGGGGAAGCTTTCTTT. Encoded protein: CASSTTGEAFF.

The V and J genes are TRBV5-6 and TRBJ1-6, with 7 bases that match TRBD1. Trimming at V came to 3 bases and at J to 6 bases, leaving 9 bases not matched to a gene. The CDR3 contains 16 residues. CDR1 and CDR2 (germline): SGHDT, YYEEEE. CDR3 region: CASSSVQGFFNSPLHF. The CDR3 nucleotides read TGTGCCAGCAGCTCCGTACAGGGGTTTTTTAATTCACCCCTCCACTTT.

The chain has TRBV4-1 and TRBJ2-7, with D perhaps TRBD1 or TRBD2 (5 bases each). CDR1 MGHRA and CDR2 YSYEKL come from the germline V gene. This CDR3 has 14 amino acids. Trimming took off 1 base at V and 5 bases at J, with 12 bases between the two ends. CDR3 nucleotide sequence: TGCGCCAGCAGCCAAGTAGCTAGGGACGACGAGCAGTACTTC. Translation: CASSQVARDDEQYF.

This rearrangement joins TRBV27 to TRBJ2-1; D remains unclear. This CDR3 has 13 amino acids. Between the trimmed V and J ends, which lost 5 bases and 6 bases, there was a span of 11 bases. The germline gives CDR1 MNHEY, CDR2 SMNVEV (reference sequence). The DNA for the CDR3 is TGTGCCAGCAGTCCCTCGCCGTTCAATGAGCAGTTCTTC. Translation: CASSPSPFNEQFF.

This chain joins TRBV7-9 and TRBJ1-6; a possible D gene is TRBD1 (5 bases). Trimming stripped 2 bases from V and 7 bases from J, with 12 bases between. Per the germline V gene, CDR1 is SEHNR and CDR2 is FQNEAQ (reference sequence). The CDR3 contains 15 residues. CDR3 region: CASSLPGGGNSPLHF. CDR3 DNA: TGTGCCAGCAGCTTACCGGGGGGGGGAAATTCACCCCTCCACTTT.